The 12 T cell receptor beta chains presented below share a single source sample, sequenced in a study of response to subunit inactivated influenza vaccine. One entry per CDR3 protein, called by TCRdb with MiXCR from the RT-PCR reads. The data contain 700,000 to 800,000 distinct CDR3 sequences, around 18% of them singletons. The material was PBMCs from blood, obtained 4 to 6 days after vaccination. These receptors were obtained from a man aged 45 to 65 who received an inactivated influenza vaccine.

In this sample, this clonotype turned up a few times. This sequence joins TRBV12-3 or TRBV12-4 and TRBJ2-7, with TRBD2 matching over 8 bases. After removal of 5 bases from V and 3 bases from J, the junction contained 12 bases not matched to a gene. The CDR3 is 16 residues long. This CDR3 reads CASSRPQRLAGYEQYF. CDR3 bases: TGTGCCAGCAGTCGTCCCCAGCGGCTAGCGGGCTACGAGCAGTACTTC.

The V call is TRBV29-1, the J call TRBJ2-1; 10 bases are a match to TRBD2. Germline CDR1 reads SQVTM; CDR2 reads ANQGSEA. V dropped 7 bases and J dropped 5; count of bases not matched to a gene: 5. The CDR3 is 13 amino acids. This chain's CDR3 is CSETSGANNEQFF. CDR3 nucleotide sequence: TGCAGCGAAACTAGCGGGGCTAACAATGAGCAGTTCTTC.

The gene calls are TRBV6-5 and TRBJ2-7; D not certain. The CDR3 sequence is 11 residues long. The germline V gene has CDR1 MNHEY and CDR2 SVGAGI. V lost 1 base and J 5 bases, leaving 3 bases between the germline ends. CDR3 sequence (DNA): TGTGCCAGCAGTTACTTCAACGAGCAGTACTTC. Its protein product is CASSYFNEQYF.

The chain links TRBV5-8 to TRBJ2-7; TRBD2 matches 12 bases. The CDR3 totals 17 residues. V trimming: 4 bases; J trimming: 4 bases; junction bases outside the gene matches: 12. The germline V gene has CDR1 SGHTS and CDR2 YDEGEE. In DNA, the CDR3 is TGTGCCAGCAGCCCACAGACGGGACTAGCGGGTGATTACGAGCAGTACTTC. It yields the protein CASSPQTGLAGDYEQYF. Drawing the rest from reference TRBV5-8 and TRBJ2-7, the complete variable domain is EAGVTQSPTHLIKTRGQQATLRCSPISGHTSVYWYQQALGLGLQFLLWYDEGEERNRGNFPPRFSGRQFPNYSSELNVNALELEDSALYLCASSPQTGLAGDYEQYFGPGTRLTVT.

The chain is built from TRBV5-1 and TRBJ2-2; possibly TRBD2 for D (5 bases). Trimming shortened V by 4 bases and J by 6 bases, and 19 bases separated the two germline ends. CDR3 length: 16 amino acids. The germline V gene encodes CDR1 SGHRS and CDR2 YFSETQ. CDR3 amino acids: CASSQTWGSGSGELFF. The CDR3 coding sequence is TGCGCCAGCAGCCAAACCTGGGGATCGGGGTCCGGGGAGCTGTTTTTT.

The sample holds a few counts of this clonotype. The V call is TRBV29-1, the J call TRBJ2-7, with 8 positions matching TRBD1. CDR1 is SQVTM and CDR2 is ANQGSEA in the germline V gene. V dropped 1 base and J dropped 1; count of bases not matched to a gene: 9. CDR3 size: 16 residues. CDR3 amino acids: CSVEVFVQGASYEQYF. The CDR3 region has the DNA TGCAGCGTTGAAGTTTTTGTGCAGGGGGCGTCCTACGAGCAGTACTTC.

The chain recombines TRBV7-6 with TRBJ2-2; TRBD2 aligns across 10 bases. Trimming cost V 4 bases and J 3 bases; bases outside gene matches: 2. The CDR3 is 15 residues long. The germline V gene has CDR1 SGHVS and CDR2 FNYEAQ. The DNA for the CDR3 is TGTGCCAGCAGCTCCCTAGCGGGAGACACCGGGGAGCTGTTTTTT. This translates into CASSSLAGDTGELFF.

The sample holds one count of this clonotype. The V gene is TRBV20-1, the J gene TRBJ1-2; no definite D call. The ends were cut back, 7 bases at V and 5 bases at J, with 11 bases in the middle. The CDR3 consists of 11 residues. Per germline, CDR1 DFQATT and CDR2 SNEGSKA (reference sequence). Written as DNA, the CDR3 is TGCAGTGTCTGGGAGGTGTATGGCTACACCTTC. Residues: CSVWEVYGYTF.

This clonotype was counted a few times. J is TRBJ2-2 and V is TRBV5-1; TRBD1 matches at 8 bases. The CDR3 has 15 residues. Germline loops: CDR1 SGHRS, CDR2 YFSETQ. Trimming at V came to 4 bases and at J to 6 bases, leaving 8 bases not matched to a gene. In DNA, the CDR3 is TGCGCCAGCAGCAAGACAGGGGATTTATCCGGGGAGCTGTTTTTT. Its protein is CASSKTGDLSGELFF. Filled out from reference TRBV5-1 and TRBJ2-2, the complete variable domain reads KAGVTQTPRYLIKTRGQQVTLSCSPISGHRSVSWYQQTPGQGLQFLFEYFSETQRNKGNFPGRFSGRQFSNSRSEMNVSTLELGDSALYLCASSKTGDLSGELFFGEGSRLTVL.

This clonotype appeared a few times. The rearrangement joins TRBV29-1 to TRBJ2-1; D possibly corresponds to TRBD2 (7 bases). Germline V gene lookup returns CDR1 SQVTM and CDR2 ANQGSEA. Trimming removed 6 bases at V and 9 bases at J, with 21 bases between. The CDR3 runs to 14 residues. The CDR3 loop is CSVPLGGHGGEQFF. In DNA form, the CDR3 reads TGCAGCGTACCCCTCGGGGGGCACGGGGGTGAGCAGTTCTTC.

This clonotype was seen a few times. The chain carries TRBV7-8 and TRBJ1-5; D remains ambiguous. With 0 bases removed from V and 4 bases from J, the gap between germline ends came to 10 bases. The CDR3 contains 15 residues. Germline assignment: CDR1 SGHVS and CDR2 FQNEAQ. The CDR3 DNA is TGTGCCAGCAGCTTAGCTTTCGGGGAGAATCAGCCCCAGCATTTT. This encodes CASSLAFGENQPQHF. The variable domain in full, with the rest retrieved from reference TRBV7-8 and TRBJ1-5, is GAGVSQSPRYKVAKRGQDVALRCDPISGHVSLFWYQQALGQGPEFLTYFQNEAQLDKSGLPSDRFFAERPEGSVSTLKIQRTQQEDSAVYLCASSLAFGENQPQHFGDGTRLSIL.

V is TRBV9 and J is TRBJ2-3; a weak D match, TRBD2 (6 bases). Germline V CDR1 and CDR2: SGDLS, YYNGEE. CDR3 length: 16 residues. The germline V and J ends were trimmed by 0 bases and 0 bases, with 11 bases remaining between them. The CDR3 loop is CASSVGPGGSTDTQYF. CDR3 in DNA: TGTGCCAGCAGCGTAGGTCCCGGGGGAAGCACAGATACGCAGTATTTT.